These T cell receptor beta chains were read from a single sample in a study of OX40 agonist ivuxolimab in advanced cancers. Profiled with immunoSEQ multiplex PCR; TCRdb holds only in-frame clones, not every one. The sample carries about 90,000 clones, more than 75% recorded once. The sample was CD4+ or CD8+ T cells sorted from blood, taken in a trial of the OX40 agonist ivuxolimab. Receptor source: an adult with an advanced solid tumor such as melanoma, head and neck, liver or kidney cancer. The CDR3 runs from the conserved cysteine through the conserved F or W. D genes are given only for firm matches. For some rows the clone size is stated as once, few or many, or as a class when expanded; others skip it.

abundance,j_gene,v_gene,d_gene,CDR3nt,CDR3aa
.,TRBJ2-7,TRBV7-2,.,TGTGCCAGCAGCTTAAATGGCGAGCAGTACTTC,CASSLNGEQYF
.,TRBJ2-4,TRBV6-6,TRBD1,TGTGCCAGCAGCGCCCGGGACAGGGGAAACATTCAGTACTTC,CASSARDRGNIQYF
once,TRBJ2-5,TRBV25-1,TRBD1,TGTGCCAGCAGTGGAGGACAGGGTTGGCAAGAGACCCAGTACTTC,CASSGGQGWQETQYF
.,TRBJ2-2,TRBV7-3,TRBD1,TGTGCCAGCAGCCTAGGACAGGGCATAGGCGGGGAGCTGTTTTTT,CASSLGQGIGGELFF
.,TRBJ2-1,TRBV29-1,.,TGCAGCGTCCTCAGGCCCCGGGACTCCCCCCAGTTCTTC,CSVLRPRDSPQFF
once,TRBJ2-5,TRBV9,.,TGTGCCAGCAGCGTAGACCCGGTCGGAGTCGGGGAGACCCAGTACTTC,CASSVDPVGVGETQYF
.,TRBJ1-3,TRBV5-4,.,TGTGCCAGCAGCTTGGAGGAAGGAAACACCATATATTTT,CASSLEEGNTIYF
.,TRBJ2-1,TRBV11-2,TRBD2,TGTGCCAGCAGCTTAGCGACTAGCGCGCCTCTGTATGAGCAGTTCTTC,CASSLATSAPLYEQFF
.,TRBJ2-7,TRBV10-3,.,TGTGCCATCAGTGGTCAACAGGTGTACGAGCAGTACTTC,CAISGQQVYEQYF
.,TRBJ1-4,TRBV10-3,.,TGTGCCATCAGTGAGCCCGGTGCCGATGAAAAACTGTTTTTT,CAISEPGADEKLFF
.,TRBJ1-1,TRBV25-1,.,TGTGCCAGCAAGGAGCAAGGGAACATGAACACTGAAGCTTTCTTT,CASKEQGNMNTEAFF
.,TRBJ2-3,TRBV28,TRBD2,TGTGCCAGCAGAGCTAGCGGGACGACAGGTACGCAGTATTTT,CASRASGTTGTQYF
.,TRBJ2-1,TRBV30,TRBD2,TGTGCCTGGAGTGTAAGGGGGACTAGTCACAATGAGCAGTTCTTC,CAWSVRGTSHNEQFF
.,TRBJ2-5,TRBV7-8,.,TGTGCCAGCAGCTTAGCGCTTTCGAGCGTCCGTAGGGAGACCCAGTACTTC,CASSLALSSVRRETQYF
.,TRBJ2-5,TRBV19,TRBD2,TGTGCCAGTAGCCTAACTAGCGGGAGTCGGGAGACCCAGTACTTC,CASSLTSGSRETQYF
.,TRBJ2-1,TRBV12-2,.,TGTGCAAGTCGCCCCCCCCGACCGGGGGCGGGATCACACAATGAGCAGTTCTTC,CASRPPRPGAGSHNEQFF
.,TRBJ2-3,TRBV7-9,.,TGTGCCAGCGAGATCACAGATACGCAGTATTTT,CASEITDTQYF